This T cell receptor (beta chain) was found in a study of blood T cell repertoires in COVID-19. Looking at the study overall: Samples taken during acute and convalescent COVID-19 were collected in the United States, Italy and Spain. Sources were T cells, B-cell-depleted T cells, or PBMCs; the material itself was cDNA or gDNA.

The germline CDR1 and CDR2 sequences are SNHLY and FYNNEI. The CDR3 runs to 14 residues. The V gene lost 6 bases and the J gene lost 1 base, with 12 bases spanning the gap. Under the authors' procedure: Amplified reference gene primers provided the basis for estimating nucleated cell counts. TCRdb's table, derived via immunoSEQ multiplex PCR, lists solely in-frame clones and lacks some. The D gene and trimming were derived from the DNA, and the V and J assignments and clone size from that table. The sample has hundreds of thousands of clones, about nine tenths seen once; the top ten hold about 12%. The sequenced sample consisted of peripheral blood. The receptor comes from a woman aged 55-69 years with acute or convalescent COVID-19. This chain uses TRBV2 with TRBJ1-1, with D perhaps matching TRBD1 (6 bases). CDR3 nucleotides: TGTGCCAGCAGGCCCGACAGGACGAACACTGAAGCTTTCTTT. This translates into CASRPDRTNTEAFF.